One and the same sample provided the 29 T cell receptor beta chains below, sequenced in a study of cytotoxic CD8 clonotypes in ibrutinib-treated CLL. Assay used: immunoSEQ multiplex PCR; TCRdb lists only in-frame clones, some missing. This table holds 40,000 or so clones, about half found once. The sequencing used PBMCs, collected before ibrutinib treatment. The receptors were sampled from a human donor with chronic lymphocytic leukemia.

The V call is TRBV28, the J call TRBJ2-7; 9 nucleotides align to TRBD1. Germline V gene sequence: CDR1 MDHEN, CDR2 SYDVKM. The V segment lost 6 bases and the J segment 2 bases; nucleotides outside the gene matches: 11. This CDR3 is built from 16 residues. The CDR3 is CASRSSGQGRTYEQYF. The DNA of the CDR3 is TGTGCCAGCAGGTCAAGCGGACAGGGGAGGACCTACGAGCAGTACTTC.

The chain combines TRBV5-4 with TRBJ1-2; unclear D gene. Germline-derived CDR1 and CDR2 are SGHNT and YYREEE (reference sequence). The CDR3 spans 14 residues. V gave up 7 bases and J gave up 0 bases, with 13 bases separating them. Here the CDR3 DNA reads TGTGCCAGCTGCCGATACAGTTCTAACTATGGCTACACCTTC. This sequence encodes CASCRYSSNYGYTF.

The chain combines TRBV29-1 with TRBJ1-4, with a weak D call TRBD1 (5 bases). From germline, CDR1 is SQVTM and CDR2 ANQGSEA. Between the trimmed V and J ends, which lost 4 bases and 8 bases, there was a span of 14 bases. The CDR3 has 13 amino acids. In DNA form, the CDR3 reads TGCAGCGTTGGTGCCGGACATGGCGAAAAACTGTTTTTT. Its protein is CSVGAGHGEKLFF. The full variable domain, completed using reference TRBV29-1 and TRBJ1-4, is SAVISQKPSRDICQRGTSLTIQCQVDSQVTMMFWYRQQPGQSLTLIATANQGSEATYESGFVIDKFPISRPNLTFSTLTVSNMSPEDSSIYLCSVGAGHGEKLFFGSGTQLSVL.

This chain links TRBV23-1 with TRBJ2-7; the D is unclear. TRBV23-1 is given ORF status, its function remaining uncertain. V was pared by 0 bases and J by 2 bases, with 17 bases between. The CDR3 spans 17 residues. The CDR3, as DNA: TGCGCCAGCAGTCAATCCCGTTGGTCCCCAGATACCTACGAGCAGTACTTC. Translation: CASSQSRWSPDTYEQYF.

This clone showed up many times. The chain joins TRBV4-1 to TRBJ1-6; a possible D gene is TRBD1 (5 bases). This CDR3 has 14 residues. Germline V gene sequence: CDR1 MGHRA, CDR2 YSYEKL. Trimming left V 1 base short and J 9 bases short, with 10 bases between. CDR3 protein: CASSQAGGVSPLHF. The CDR3 DNA reads TGCGCCAGCAGCCAAGCTGGGGGGGTTTCACCCCTCCACTTT.

The J gene is TRBJ2-7, the V gene TRBV19, with 10 bases lining up with TRBD1. The CDR3 is 15 residues long. The germline gives CDR1 LNHDA, CDR2 SQIVND (reference sequence). Germline trimming cut 2 bases from V and 3 bases from J; bases unmatched to any gene: 4. DNA of the CDR3: TGTGCCAGTAGTATAAGACAGGGGGCTAACTACGAGCAGTACTTC. Encoded protein: CASSIRQGANYEQYF.

The chain combines TRBV18 with TRBJ2-2; the match to TRBD1 covers 7 bases. With 1 base clipped from V and 4 bases from J, the junction kept 15 bases outside the gene matches. Germline CDR1 and CDR2: KGHSH and LQKENI. CDR3 length: 19 amino acids. The CDR3, as DNA: TGTGCCAGCTCACCACGGACGGCAAAGACAGGGATCCGCACCGGGGAGCTGTTTTTT. Translated, it gives CASSPRTAKTGIRTGELFF.

The chain combines TRBV7-3 with TRBJ2-2; no firm D call. Trimming pared 4 bases from V and 5 bases from J, leaving 8 bases between. The CDR3 is 13 amino acids. The germline V gene has CDR1 SGHTA and CDR2 FQGTGA. In DNA, the CDR3 is TGTGCCAGCAGCTCCACGCCTACCGGGGAGCTGTTTTTT. Translating gives CASSSTPTGELFF.

This chain connects TRBV5-8 to TRBJ1-5; no clear D gene. Germline V CDR1 and CDR2: SGHTS, YDEGEE. This CDR3 contains 18 residues. Deletions cut 0 bases from V and 0 bases from J, with 16 bases between. The CDR3: CASSLEMMAQVSNQPQHF. The CDR3 bases are TGTGCCAGCAGCTTGGAGATGATGGCACAAGTTAGCAATCAGCCCCAGCATTTT.

This clone has only a few counts. The rearrangement links TRBV10-3 to TRBJ1-1; a weak D match, TRBD1 (5 bases). V was cut by 1 base and J by 8 bases, with 8 bases left in between. Per the germline V gene, CDR1 is ENHRY and CDR2 is SYGVKD. This CDR3 is 12 amino acids long. In DNA form, the CDR3 reads TGTGCCATCAGTGAGTGGGGCAGAGAAGCTTTCTTT. Amino acid sequence: CAISEWGREAFF.

This chain connects TRBV27 to TRBJ2-4; the match to TRBD1 covers 8 bases. With 3 bases clipped from V and 5 bases from J, the junction kept 6 bases outside the gene matches. The CDR3 has 15 residues. Germline lookup yields CDR1 MNHEY and CDR2 SMNVEV (reference sequence). CDR3 sequence: CASSLGRGLENIQYF. Written as DNA, the CDR3 is TGTGCCAGCAGTTTGGGCAGGGGGCTGGAAAACATTCAGTACTTC.

The chain links TRBV6-1 to TRBJ1-2, with TRBD1 as a possible D gene (6 bases). This CDR3 contains 16 residues. The germline V gene encodes CDR1 MNHNS and CDR2 SASEGT. Trimming cost V 2 bases and J 4 bases, with 17 bases left between them. The CDR3 coding sequence is TGTGCCAGCAGTGAAACCCTTCGGGCACAGGGCTATGGCTACACCTTC. Its protein product is CASSETLRAQGYGYTF.

V and J are TRBV5-1 and TRBJ2-5; tentatively, D is TRBD2 (5 bases). CDR1 is SGHRS, CDR2 YFSETQ, per germline. The V and J ends lost 1 base and 1 base respectively, with 14 bases between them. The length of the CDR3 is 16 residues. In nucleotides, the CDR3 is TGCGCCAGCAGCTTGATGCCTAGCAGCCCCCAAGAGACCCAGTACTTC. This translates into CASSLMPSSPQETQYF.

This clone turned up a few times. The rearrangement joins TRBV11-2 to TRBJ2-7; D unresolved. This CDR3 region has 15 residues. Germline V CDR1 and CDR2: SGHAT, FQNNGV. V lost 2 bases, J lost 0 bases, and 11 bases lay in between. The CDR3 DNA is TGTGCCAGCAGCTTAAGCTCGGTGGGCTCCTACGAGCAGTACTTC. It translates to CASSLSSVGSYEQYF.

This clone has a handful of counts. The chain links TRBV5-8 to TRBJ2-1, with 7 bases lining up with TRBD2. V shed 0 bases, J shed 7 bases, and the junction held 13 bases outside the gene matches. This CDR3 is built from 17 residues. CDR1 is SGHTS, CDR2 YDEGEE, per germline. The CDR3 DNA reads TGTGCCAGCAGCTTGGGGGTCTGGACTAGTCTTCAGAATGAGCAGTTCTTC. Translating it yields CASSLGVWTSLQNEQFF.

The gene calls are TRBV19 and TRBJ1-5, with D unclear. This CDR3 contains 19 residues. The V end was cut by 3 bases, the J end by 3 bases, with 24 bases between. Germline V lookup: CDR1 LNHDA, CDR2 SQIVND (reference sequence). The CDR3 coding sequence is TGTGCCAGTAGTATGGGCATTGGGATCAGCCGCCTTTTCAATCAGCCCCAGCATTTT. Translation gives CASSMGIGISRLFNQPQHF.

The sample holds a few counts of this clone. The chain employs TRBV11-3 and TRBJ1-1; D is ambiguous. The CDR3 covers 13 residues. Germline V gives CDR1 SGHNT, CDR2 YENEEA. Between the trimmed V and J ends, which lost 2 bases and 1 base, there was a span of 5 bases. The CDR3 DNA follows: TGTGCCAGCAGCTTACTTCAGAACACTGAAGCTTTCTTT. This translates into CASSLLQNTEAFF.

The chain links TRBV7-2 to TRBJ2-7; 9 bases match TRBD2. Trimming at V came to 1 base and at J to 6 bases, leaving 7 bases not matched to a gene. Germline CDR1 reads SGHTA; CDR2 reads FQGNSA. This CDR3 region has 15 residues. The CDR3 nucleotides read TGTGCCAGCAGCTTAGTGGCGGGGGGGCGCCGCGAGCAGTACTTC. Protein: CASSLVAGGRREQYF.

This chain connects TRBV2 to TRBJ2-5, with 9 nucleotides matching TRBD2. The CDR3 sequence is 15 residues long. V gave up 4 bases and J gave up 5 bases; unmatched junction bases: 8. CDR1 and CDR2 (germline): SNHLY, FYNNEI. The DNA for the CDR3 is TGTGCCAGCAGTGGATGGGCGGGAGGGGAGGAGACCCAGTACTTC. Translating gives CASSGWAGGEETQYF.

The gene calls are TRBV6-1 and TRBJ1-5; no reliable D call. Germline CDR1 and CDR2: MNHNS and SASEGT. V was cut by 1 base and J by 4 bases, with 17 bases left in between. The length of the CDR3 is 17 residues. CDR3 region: CASSEGSGPLGNQPQHF. The DNA of the CDR3 is TGTGCCAGCAGTGAAGGGTCAGGCCCACTCGGGAATCAGCCCCAGCATTTT.

V gene TRBV2 combines with J gene TRBJ1-2, with unresolved D. Trimming shortened V by 3 bases and J by 4 bases, and 9 bases separated the two germline ends. This CDR3 has 13 amino acids. Germline V gives CDR1 SNHLY, CDR2 FYNNEI. Here the CDR3 reads CASSEKVGYGYTF. CDR3 bases: TGTGCCAGCAGTGAGAAGGTCGGCTATGGCTACACCTTC.

V and J are TRBV7-2 and TRBJ1-4; weak D call: TRBD1 (6 bases). V was cut by 6 bases and J by 3 bases, with 8 bases left in between. The CDR3 sequence is 13 residues long. Germline CDR1 reads SGHTA; CDR2 reads FQGNSA. CDR3 nucleotide sequence: TGTGCCAGCAGACAGGGACCTAATGAAAAACTGTTTTTT. Translating gives CASRQGPNEKLFF.

The J gene is TRBJ1-1, the V gene TRBV19; D remains ambiguous. The CDR3 runs to 15 residues. Germline V gene data show CDR1 as LNHDA and CDR2 as SQIVND (reference sequence). Trimming cost V 4 bases and J 7 bases, with 19 bases left between them. This CDR3 is CASSTNPITAHEAFF. CDR3 DNA sequence: TGTGCCAGTAGTACAAACCCGATAACAGCGCATGAAGCTTTCTTT.

The chain employs TRBV5-1 and TRBJ1-6; weak D call: TRBD1 (5 bases). Per germline, CDR1 SGHRS and CDR2 YFSETQ. The length of the CDR3 is 16 residues. V lost 0 bases and J lost 4, with 11 bases in between. The CDR3 loop is CASSLGFRGYNSPLHF. In DNA form, the CDR3 reads TGCGCCAGCAGCTTGGGTTTCCGGGGGTATAATTCACCCCTCCACTTT. The full variable domain, rest sourced from reference TRBV5-1 and TRBJ1-6, is KAGVTQTPRYLIKTRGQQVTLSCSPISGHRSVSWYQQTPGQGLQFLFEYFSETQRNKGNFPGRFSGRQFSNSRSEMNVSTLELGDSALYLCASSLGFRGYNSPLHFGNGTRLTVT.

The V call is TRBV27, the J call TRBJ2-6; D gene ambiguous. The CDR3 covers 15 residues. Trimming shortened V by 8 bases and J by 2 bases, and 13 bases separated the two germline ends. Germline V gene data show CDR1 as MNHEY and CDR2 as SMNVEV (reference sequence). As DNA, the CDR3 is TGTGCCAGCTCCCCGTTAGGGACTGGGGCCAACGTCCTGACTTTC. Protein product: CASSPLGTGANVLTF.

V usage is TRBV6-1 and J usage is TRBJ2-1, with 8 bases matching TRBD2. Trimming removed 5 bases from V and 8 bases from J; junction bases left unmatched: 11. Germline CDR1 is MNHNS and CDR2 is SASEGT. The CDR3 consists of 15 residues. In DNA form, the CDR3 reads TGTGCCAGCAGTACCTCCCCCGGGGGGGGTTATGAGCAGTTCTTC. Translated: CASSTSPGGGYEQFF.

In DNA, the CDR3 is TGTGCCAGCAGGGATAGCGGGGGTTACAATGAGCAGTTCTTC. It encodes CASRDSGGYNEQFF. V gene TRBV25-1 combines with J gene TRBJ2-1, with TRBD2 identical over 9 bases. Germline values: CDR1 MGHDK, CDR2 SYGVNS. V lost 6 bases and J lost 4; bases outside the gene matches: 4. The CDR3 is 14 residues long.

The chain couples TRBV5-1 to TRBJ1-1; D perhaps matches TRBD1 (6 bases). CDR1 and CDR2 (germline): SGHRS, YFSETQ. The V and J ends lost 7 bases and 4 bases respectively, with 11 bases between them. This CDR3 is built from 12 residues. In DNA, the CDR3 is TGCGCCAGCGCTACAGGGAGCACTGAAGCTTTCTTT. Residues: CASATGSTEAFF.

The V and J genes are TRBV4-1 and TRBJ2-1; D is ambiguous. Germline V gene sequence: CDR1 MGHRA, CDR2 YSYEKL. The ends were cut back, 0 bases at V and 4 bases at J, with 10 bases in the middle. The CDR3 extends over 15 amino acids. The CDR3 sequence: CASSQDVKPYNEQFF. In DNA, the CDR3 is TGCGCCAGCAGCCAAGATGTTAAACCATACAATGAGCAGTTCTTC.